The present T cell receptor (beta chain) was sequenced within a study of blood T cell repertoires in COVID-19. V dropped 2 bases and J dropped 5 bases, with 4 bases sitting between them. This CDR3 spans 13 amino acids. Germline V lookup: CDR1 SGHTA, CDR2 FQGTGA. Sequencing used immunoSEQ multiplex PCR; TCRdb keeps in-frame clones, though not all of them. Of about 310,000 clones detected, approximately 83% appear once; the ten largest clones hold about 2%. The V call is TRBV7-3, the J call TRBJ1-6; D ambiguous. The sequencing input was PBMCs or T cells enriched from blood (not recorded which). The TCR sequence derives from a man aged 25 to 45 who had recovered from COVID-19. CDR3 DNA sequence: TGTGCCAGCAGCTTACAGAATAATTCACCCCTCCACTTT. This gives the protein CASSLQNNSPLHF.